The entry below describes one T cell receptor beta chain. Its antigen is currently not known. No base quality values were provided; no much bigger clone lies one nucleotide off. These data are taken from a study of OX40 agonist ivuxolimab in advanced cancers. In the study overall: The costimulatory receptor OX40 (CD134) was targeted by ivuxolimab, a fully human IgG2 agonistic monoclonal antibody. Intravenous ivuxolimab was administered to patients every 2 weeks at six dose levels: 0.01, 0.1, 0.3, 1.5, 3 and 10 mg/kg. In the dose-escalation cohort, around four fifths of patients were male, and the mean age was approximately 60 years, with a range of about 23 to 80. The paper reports the monotherapy dose-escalation portion (N of about 47 patients) of the phase I ivuxolimab trial. Of the roughly 50 dose-escalation patients, hepatocellular carcinoma was present in about 20, melanoma in around 15, renal cell carcinoma in 9 and head and neck cancer in 9. Peripheral TCRbeta sequencing aimed to test whether ivuxolimab altered TCR sequence diversity and caused clonal T-cell expansion. Patients were allowed to have had prior anti-PD-1, anti-PD-L1 or anti-CTLA-4 therapy, and approximately 40% of the dose-escalation patients had been treated with checkpoint inhibitors. Partial responses occurred in three dose-escalation patients, of whom one had hepatocellular carcinoma and two had cutaneous melanoma.

V is cut back by 2 bases and J by 4 bases, with 9 bases in the junction unmatched. CDR1 and CDR2, per the germline V gene, are SGHDT and YYEEEE. The CDR3 spans 16 residues, from the cysteine through the phenylalanine. Just the 48-base CDR3 DNA is kept, in frame starting at base 1. Genomic DNA was isolated from the sorted cells so that the TCRbeta CDR3 region could be sequenced. The immunoSEQ Assay was used to sequence the TCRbeta CDR3 regions. The table was pulled from immuneACCESS by TCRdb, which kept in-frame rearrangements only. Such tables lose some clones; where checked, under half of the loss comes from unresolved V genes, and the rest has no known cause. The sample table records some 72,000 clones; around 92% of these occur just once. The ten largest clones represent approximately 0.5% of the sample. The trial excluded patients who had a history of autoimmune disease or were on systemic immunosuppression. Peripheral blood for TCR sequencing was drawn from every dose cohort at baseline, at cycle 4 day 1 and at cycle 7 day 1. The samples were taken from a phase I, first-in-human, multicenter, open-label dose-escalation trial of ivuxolimab. Adults with locally advanced or metastatic melanoma, renal cell, hepatocellular, or head and neck squamous cell carcinoma were enrolled in the trial. Before TCR sequencing, CD4+ T cells and CD8+ T cells were sorted from peripheral blood as separate populations.

Here is what the overall study found, with its caveats: After ivuxolimab, CD8+ T cells had more expanded clones than CD4+ T cells on average. Antigen specificity was not determined for the clonally expanded peripheral T cells. At doses from 0.1 to 3.0 mg/kg, clonal expansion was seen in both CD4+ and CD8+ blood T cells between baseline and week 6. In the 0.1-3.0 mg/kg groups, partial responders were among the patients with the lowest normalized peripheral clonal expansion, particularly in CD8+ T cells. Low levels of normalized T-cell clonal expansion were also shown by some nonresponding patients.

Sequenced here: CD4+ or CD8+ T cells sorted from blood, sampled in a trial of the OX40 agonist ivuxolimab. The rearrangement joined TRBV5-6 to TRBJ1-2; 9 of the junction bases match TRBD1. This TCR derives from an adult with an advanced solid tumor such as melanoma, head and neck, liver or kidney cancer. CDR3 reads: CASSLEQGARGYGYTF. The sequence in DNA is TGTGCCAGCAGCTTAGAACAGGGGGCTCGGGGCTATGGCTACACCTTC.